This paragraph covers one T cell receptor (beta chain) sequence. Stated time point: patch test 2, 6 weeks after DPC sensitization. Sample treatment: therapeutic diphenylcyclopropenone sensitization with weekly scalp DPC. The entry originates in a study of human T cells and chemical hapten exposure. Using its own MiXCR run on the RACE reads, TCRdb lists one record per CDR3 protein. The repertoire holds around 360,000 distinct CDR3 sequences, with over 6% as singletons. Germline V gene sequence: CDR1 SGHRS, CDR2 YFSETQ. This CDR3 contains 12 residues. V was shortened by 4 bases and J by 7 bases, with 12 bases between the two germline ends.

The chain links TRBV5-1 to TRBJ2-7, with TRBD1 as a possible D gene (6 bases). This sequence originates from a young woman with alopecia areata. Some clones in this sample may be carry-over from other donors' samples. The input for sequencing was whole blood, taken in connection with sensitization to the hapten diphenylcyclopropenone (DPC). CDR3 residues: CASSTPGVEQYF. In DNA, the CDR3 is TGCGCCAGCAGCACACCAGGGGTAGAGCAGTACTTC.